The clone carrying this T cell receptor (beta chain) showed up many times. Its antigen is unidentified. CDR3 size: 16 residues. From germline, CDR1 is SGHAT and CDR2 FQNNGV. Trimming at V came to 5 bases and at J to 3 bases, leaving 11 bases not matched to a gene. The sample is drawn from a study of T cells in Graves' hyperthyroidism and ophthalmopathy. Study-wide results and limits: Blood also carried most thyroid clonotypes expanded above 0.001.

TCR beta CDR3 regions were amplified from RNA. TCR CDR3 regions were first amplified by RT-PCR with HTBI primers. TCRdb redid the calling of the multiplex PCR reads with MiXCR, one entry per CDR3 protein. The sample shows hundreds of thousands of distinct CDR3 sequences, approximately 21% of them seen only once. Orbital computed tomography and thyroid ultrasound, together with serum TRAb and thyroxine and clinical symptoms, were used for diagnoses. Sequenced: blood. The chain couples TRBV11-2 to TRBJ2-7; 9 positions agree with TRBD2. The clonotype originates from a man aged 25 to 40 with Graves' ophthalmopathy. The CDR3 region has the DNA TGTGCCAGCAGCCCCCGAATAGGTAGCGGGAGCTACGAGCAGTACTTC. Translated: CASSPRIGSGSYEQYF.